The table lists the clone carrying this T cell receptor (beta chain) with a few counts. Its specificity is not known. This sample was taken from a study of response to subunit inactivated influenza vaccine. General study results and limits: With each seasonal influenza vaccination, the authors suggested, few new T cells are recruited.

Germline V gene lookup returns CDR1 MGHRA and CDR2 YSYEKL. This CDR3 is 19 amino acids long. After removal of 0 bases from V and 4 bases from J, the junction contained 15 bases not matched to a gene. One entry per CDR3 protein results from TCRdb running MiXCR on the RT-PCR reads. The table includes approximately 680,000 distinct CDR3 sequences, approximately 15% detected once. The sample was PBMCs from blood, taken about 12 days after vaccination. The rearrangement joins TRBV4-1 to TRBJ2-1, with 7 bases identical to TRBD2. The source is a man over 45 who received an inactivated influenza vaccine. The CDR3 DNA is TGCGCCAGCAGCCAAGAAAAACCCCCCTCCAGCGGGAAGTACAATGAGCAGTTCTTC. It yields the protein CASSQEKPPSSGKYNEQFF.